One TCR beta chain is described in this entry. This entry belongs to a study of blood T cell repertoires in COVID-19. TCRdb keeps only in-frame clones here, not all; method: immunoSEQ multiplex PCR. The table lists 330,000 or so clones, approximately 87% of them singletons. The V segment lost 4 bases and the J segment 2 bases; nucleotides outside the gene matches: 8. The CDR3 has 16 residues. The germline CDR1 and CDR2 sequences are SGHVS and FQNEAQ. The chain recombines TRBV7-8 with TRBJ2-5, with TRBD1 matching 9 bases. The source is a man aged 40-49 years in a cohort exposed to, infected with or recovered from COVID-19 (not recorded which). Sequenced: PBMCs or T cells enriched from blood (not recorded which). CDR3 protein: CASSWLGQGLQETQYF. The DNA of the CDR3 is TGTGCCAGCAGCTGGCTGGGACAGGGCTTACAAGAGACCCAGTACTTC.